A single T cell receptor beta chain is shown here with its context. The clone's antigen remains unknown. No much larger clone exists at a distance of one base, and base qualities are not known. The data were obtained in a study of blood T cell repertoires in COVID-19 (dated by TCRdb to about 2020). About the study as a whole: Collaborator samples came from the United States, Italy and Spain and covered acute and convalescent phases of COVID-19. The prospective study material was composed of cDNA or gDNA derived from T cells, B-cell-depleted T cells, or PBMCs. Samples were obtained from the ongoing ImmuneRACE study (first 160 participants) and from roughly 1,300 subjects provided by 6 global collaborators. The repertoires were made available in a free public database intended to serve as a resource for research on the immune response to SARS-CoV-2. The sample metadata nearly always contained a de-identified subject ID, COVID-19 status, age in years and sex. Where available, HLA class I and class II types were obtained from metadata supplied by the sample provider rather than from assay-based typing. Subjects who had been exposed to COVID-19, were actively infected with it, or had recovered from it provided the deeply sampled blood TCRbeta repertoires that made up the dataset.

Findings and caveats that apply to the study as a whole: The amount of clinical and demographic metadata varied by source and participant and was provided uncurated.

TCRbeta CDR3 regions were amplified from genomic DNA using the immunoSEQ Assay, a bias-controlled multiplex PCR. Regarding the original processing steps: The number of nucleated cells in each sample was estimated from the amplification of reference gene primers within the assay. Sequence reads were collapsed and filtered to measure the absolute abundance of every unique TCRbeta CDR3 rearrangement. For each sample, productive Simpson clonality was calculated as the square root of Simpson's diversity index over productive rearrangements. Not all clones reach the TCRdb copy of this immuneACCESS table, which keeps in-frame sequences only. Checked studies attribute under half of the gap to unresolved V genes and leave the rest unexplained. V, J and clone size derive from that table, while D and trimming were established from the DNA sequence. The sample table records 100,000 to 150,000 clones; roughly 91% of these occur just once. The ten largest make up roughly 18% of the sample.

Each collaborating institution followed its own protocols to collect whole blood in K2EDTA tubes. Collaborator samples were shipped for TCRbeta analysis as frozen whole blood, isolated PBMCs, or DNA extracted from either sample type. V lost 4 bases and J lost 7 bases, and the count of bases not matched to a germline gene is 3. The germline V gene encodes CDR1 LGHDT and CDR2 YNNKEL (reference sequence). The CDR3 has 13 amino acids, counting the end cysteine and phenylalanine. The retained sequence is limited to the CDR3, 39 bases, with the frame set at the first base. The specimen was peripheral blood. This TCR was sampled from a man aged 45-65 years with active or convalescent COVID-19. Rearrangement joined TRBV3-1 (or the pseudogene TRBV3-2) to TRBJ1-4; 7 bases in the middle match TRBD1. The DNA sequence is TGTGCCAGCAGCCTCCACAGGGGTGAAAAACTGTTTTTT. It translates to CASSLHRGEKLFF.